This TCR beta chain was documented in a study of pediatric ulcerative colitis. Only in-frame clones appear in the TCRdb table, and some are missing; sequencing was by immunoSEQ multiplex PCR. In the table there are tens of thousands of clones, 70% to 90% of which are singletons. This clone was seen once. The CDR3 has 14 residues. The germline gives CDR1 SGHRS, CDR2 YFSETQ. V trimming: 4 bases; J trimming: 3 bases; junction bases outside the gene matches: 5. The sequencing input was blood. J is TRBJ2-7 and V is TRBV5-1; 9 bases line up with TRBD1. The clonotype was recovered from a boy between 10 and 17 years old with severe ulcerative colitis. The CDR3: CASSVGGQGYEQYF. The CDR3 DNA sequence: TGCGCCAGCAGCGTAGGGGGACAGGGCTACGAGCAGTACTTC.